This T cell receptor beta chain comes out of a study of technical replicates of blood from a few donors. Profiled with immunoSEQ multiplex PCR; TCRdb holds only in-frame clones, not every one. Here the sample spans just over 80,000 clones, 94% being singletons. Germline CDR1 SGHVS, CDR2 FQNEAQ. V shed 5 bases and J shed 2 bases, with 16 bases lying between them. The CDR3 runs to 15 residues. V is TRBV7-8 and J is TRBJ2-7; a weak D match, TRBD2 (6 bases). This clonotype was obtained from a human donor in good health. Sequencing input: T cells isolated from PBMCs. The CDR3 sequence is CASSAAPGLTYEQYF. The CDR3 coding sequence is TGTGCCAGCAGCGCCGCCCCGGGACTTACCTACGAGCAGTACTTC.